At least ten counts were recorded for the clone carrying this T cell receptor beta chain. Its antigen is undetermined. V was clipped by 2 bases and J by 11 bases, with 11 bases between them. Germline lookup yields CDR1 SEHNR and CDR2 FQNEAQ (reference sequence). The CDR3 contains 12 residues. These data belong to a study of T cells in Graves' hyperthyroidism and ophthalmopathy. Study results and limitations: Separation of ophthalmopathy from stable hyperthyroidism was achieved by a 13 V-J model. Peripheral blood also featured most of the thyroid clonotypes expanded above 0.001.

Patients aged 18 to 65 had newly diagnosed hyperthyroidism of under 2 months' duration. Uncontrolled infection, other autoimmune disease, pregnancy and lactation each barred patients from inclusion. RNA transcripts gave rise to amplified TCR beta CDR3 regions. HTBI primers were the set used in a first-round RT-PCR of the TCR CDR3. TCRdb re-analysed the multiplex PCR reads in MiXCR, keeping a single row per CDR3 protein. The sample yields roughly 200,000 distinct CDR3 sequences, 15% to 20% seen once. The TCR was taken from a man in his forties with Graves' hyperthyroidism. The sequencing input was blood. The chain uses TRBV7-9 and TRBJ2-3; no definite D call. CDR3 region: CASSLSMGMQYF. The CDR3 DNA is TGTGCCAGCAGCTTATCAATGGGGATGCAGTATTTT. Full variable domain (remainder filled in from reference TRBV7-9 and TRBJ2-3): DTGVSQNPRHKITKRGQNVTFRCDPISEHNRLYWYRQTLGQGPEFLTYFQNEAQLEKSRLLSDRFSAERPKGSFSTLEIQRTEQGDSAMYLCASSLSMGMQYFGPGTRLTVL.